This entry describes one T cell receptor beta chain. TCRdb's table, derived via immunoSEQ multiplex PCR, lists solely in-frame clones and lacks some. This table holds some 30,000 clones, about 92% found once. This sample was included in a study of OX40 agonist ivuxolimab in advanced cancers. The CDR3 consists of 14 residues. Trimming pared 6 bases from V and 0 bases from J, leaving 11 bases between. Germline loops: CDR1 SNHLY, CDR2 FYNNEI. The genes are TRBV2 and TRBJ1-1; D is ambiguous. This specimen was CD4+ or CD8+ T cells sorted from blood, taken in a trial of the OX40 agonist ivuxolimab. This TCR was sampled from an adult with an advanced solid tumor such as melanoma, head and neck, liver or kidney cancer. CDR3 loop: CASSLEGMNTEAFF. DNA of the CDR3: TGTGCCAGCAGCTTAGAAGGGATGAACACTGAAGCTTTCTTT.